These 10 T cell receptor beta chains came from one sample sequenced in a study of shared clonotypes between healthy human individuals. Profiled with immunoSEQ multiplex PCR; TCRdb holds only in-frame clones, not every one. The sample has fewer than 600,000 clones, around 76% seen once; the top ten hold about 11%. The specimen sequenced was PBMCs. All receptors come from a woman in her thirties or forties in good health. Some clones in this sample may be carry-over from other donors' samples.

As for this clone: This CDR3 is also generated by other DNA sequences in the sample. V usage is TRBV5-1 and J usage is TRBJ2-3, with TRBD1 matching over 9 bases. The germline CDR1 and CDR2 sequences are SGHRS and YFSETQ. V lost 4 bases to trimming and J lost 3 bases; unmatched junction nucleotides: 3. The CDR3 has 14 residues. CDR3 amino acids: CASSTGQGTDTQYF. The CDR3 nucleotides are TGCGCCAGCAGCACGGGACAGGGAACAGATACGCAGTATTTT.

This rearrangement joins TRBV5-6 to TRBJ2-7, with TRBD1 matching 8 bases. CDR3 length equals 15 residues. Germline CDR1 reads SGHDT; CDR2 reads YYEEEE. The J segment lost 1 base and the V segment lost 3 bases, leaving 6 bases of the junction unmatched. The CDR3 spells CASSWGRTGSYEQYF. CDR3 nucleotide sequence: TGTGCCAGCAGCTGGGGTCGGACAGGGTCCTACGAGCAGTACTTC.

The chain employs TRBV7-8 and TRBJ2-3, with D uncertain. The CDR3 spans 13 residues. The germline CDR1 and CDR2 sequences are SGHVS and FQNEAQ. Trimming stripped 1 base from V and 4 bases from J, with 6 bases between. CDR3 coding DNA: TGTGCCAGCAGCTTAGGCGCGTCAGATACGCAGTATTTT. Protein sequence: CASSLGASDTQYF.

This chain links TRBV11-2 with TRBJ2-3; a possible D gene is TRBD2 (5 bases). The CDR3 contains 13 residues. Trimming took off 4 bases at V and 8 bases at J, with 13 bases between the two ends. Germline V lookup: CDR1 SGHAT, CDR2 FQNNGV. The CDR3 DNA sequence: TGTGCCAGCAGCTCCCCTCAGGCGGGTACGCAGTATTTT. Encoded protein: CASSSPQAGTQYF. Full variable domain (remainder filled in from reference TRBV11-2 and TRBJ2-3): EAGVAQSPRYKIIEKRQSVAFWCNPISGHATLYWYQQILGQGPKLLIQFQNNGVVDDSQLPKDRFSAERLKGVDSTLKIQPAKLEDSAVYLCASSSPQAGTQYFGPGTRLTVL.

The chain is built from TRBV7-6 and TRBJ1-1, with D perhaps matching TRBD1 (5 bases). The CDR3 runs 13 residues. The V gene's germline CDR1 is SGHVS and CDR2 FNYEAQ. V was shortened by 3 bases and J by 2 bases, with 7 bases between the two germline ends. CDR3 DNA sequence: TGTGCCAGCAGCTTCGACAGCAACACTGAAGCTTTCTTT. Protein sequence: CASSFDSNTEAFF.

The CDR3 spells CASSSPPRAFF. The CDR3 bases are TGTGCCAGCAGTTCACCCCCGAGGGCTTTCTTT. J is TRBJ1-1 and V is TRBV28; D remains unclear. Germline CDR1 is MDHEN and CDR2 is SYDVKM. This CDR3 has 11 amino acids. Trimming stripped 4 bases from V and 11 bases from J, with 11 bases between.

V usage is TRBV28 and J usage is TRBJ2-7; weak D call: TRBD1 (5 bases). The ends were cut back, 5 bases at V and 7 bases at J, with 12 bases in the middle. The germline gives CDR1 MDHEN, CDR2 SYDVKM. This CDR3 comprises 12 residues. The CDR3 DNA reads as TGTGCCAGCAGTGGTGTCAGGGCTGAGCAGTACTTC. It encodes CASSGVRAEQYF.

As for this clone: Different DNA sequences within this sample yield the same CDR3. The V and J genes are TRBV28 and TRBJ2-7; D not certain. V was shortened by 8 bases and J by 0 bases, with 8 bases between the two germline ends. From germline, CDR1 is MDHEN and CDR2 SYDVKM. This CDR3 has 12 residues. The CDR3 DNA reads as TGTGCCAGCCGAGACACCTCCTACGAGCAGTACTTC. It codes for CASRDTSYEQYF. Full variable domain (remainder filled in from reference TRBV28 and TRBJ2-7): DVKVTQSSRYLVKRTGEKVFLECVQDMDHENMFWYRQDPGLGLRLIYFSYDVKMKEKGDIPEGYSVSREKKERFSLILESASTNQTSMYLCASRDTSYEQYFGPGTRLTVT.

The CDR3 nucleotides are TGTGCCAGCAGTTTGTCCGTCTATGGCACAGATACGCAGTATTTT. Residues: CASSLSVYGTDTQYF. The genes are TRBV27 and TRBJ2-3; D uncertain. Germline CDR1 MNHEY, CDR2 SMNVEV (reference sequence). V shed 3 bases and J shed 1 base, with 11 bases lying between them. CDR3 length: 15 amino acids.

The rearrangement joins TRBV4-2 to TRBJ2-5; TRBD1 agrees at 7 bases. This CDR3 contains 14 residues. V gave up 3 bases and J gave up 6 bases; unmatched junction bases: 7. CDR1 is LGHNA and CDR2 is YNFKEQ in the germline V gene. In DNA form, the CDR3 reads TGTGCCAGCAGCCACACGGGACAGCCCAAGACCCAGTACTTC. Its protein is CASSHTGQPKTQYF.